Listed below are T cell receptor beta chains from one sample, sequenced in a study of T cell responses to AZD1222 COVID-19 vaccine. The protocol was immunoSEQ multiplex PCR, while the TCRdb copy is restricted to in-frame clones and leaves out a portion. This sample has about 92,000 clones, with roughly nine tenths found just once. The sequencing used peripheral blood, collected on day 0 of AZD1222 vaccination. The source of these receptors is an adult in good health. CDR3s include the opening cysteine and the closing phenylalanine or tryptophan. A D gene is named only where the DNA matches it firmly. The listing skips clone size in some rows; elsewhere it reads once, few, many or a size class.

. | TRBJ1-3 | TRBV4-2 | once | CASSQAFRDGNTIYF | TGTGCCAGCAGCCAAGCTTTCCGGGATGGAAACACCATATATTTT
. | TRBJ1-6 | TRBV5-8 | . | CASSLRSAGHYNSPLHF | TGTGCCAGCAGCCTGAGGTCAGCGGGACACTATAATTCACCCCTCCACTTT
TRBD1 | TRBJ2-3 | TRBV11-3 | . | CASSLGQGADTQYF | TGTGCCAGCAGCTTAGGTCAGGGGGCGGATACGCAGTATTTT
. | TRBJ2-7 | TRBV21-1 | . | CASSQQTGTGREEQYF | TGTGCCAGCAGCCAGCAGACCGGGACAGGCCGCGAGGAGCAGTACTTC
TRBD1 | TRBJ1-2 | TRBV28 | . | CASDPPGGSVYGYTF | TGTGCCAGTGACCCGCCAGGGGGCTCTGTATATGGCTACACCTTC
. | TRBJ2-1 | TRBV2 | once | CASSEQSGTFGQFF | TGTGCCAGCAGTGAACAGTCAGGGACGTTTGGGCAGTTCTTC
TRBD1 | TRBJ1-2 | TRBV7-9 | few | CASSRGTGDGYTF | TGTGCCAGCAGCCGGGGGACAGGGGATGGCTACACCTTC
. | TRBJ1-1 | TRBV18 | . | CASSPVVAGAFF | TGTGCCAGCTCACCCGTCGTGGCCGGGGCTTTCTTT
TRBD1 | TRBJ1-2 | TRBV11-2 | . | CASSQRQGLGYGYTF | TGTGCCAGCAGCCAGCGACAGGGCTTGGGCTATGGCTACACCTTC
. | TRBJ1-5 | TRBV2 | . | CASSEVANQPQHF | TGTGCCAGCAGTGAGGTAGCCAATCAGCCCCAGCATTTT
. | TRBJ1-5 | TRBV5-5 | . | CASSPARPFTNNQPQHF | TGTGCCAGCAGCCCCGCCCGTCCCTTCACGAACAATCAGCCCCAGCATTTT
TRBD1 | TRBJ2-5 | TRBV28 | . | CASSFLARGPGETQYF | TGTGCCAGCAGTTTCCTAGCCAGGGGGCCTGGGGAGACCCAGTACTTC
. | TRBJ1-3 | TRBV10-2 | . | CASSEAVGNTIYF | TGCGCCAGCAGTGAGGCGGTCGGAAACACCATATATTTT
. | TRBJ1-3 | TRBV27 | . | CASSFSGLGNTIYF | TGTGCCAGCAGTTTTTCAGGGCTTGGAAACACCATATATTTT
. | TRBJ1-2 | TRBV5-6 | . | CASSLAQPGNYGYTF | TGTGCCAGCAGCTTGGCCCAGCCTGGAAACTATGGCTACACCTTC
. | TRBJ1-4 | TRBV19 | . | CASSIRGASEKLFF | TGTGCCAGTAGTATCCGAGGGGCAAGTGAAAAACTGTTTTTT
TRBD2 | TRBJ2-1 | TRBV6-5 | . | CASTRSSGRNEQFF | TGTGCCTCGACTAGGTCTAGCGGTAGAAATGAGCAGTTCTTC
. | TRBJ1-1 | TRBV2 | . | CASSRTENTEAFF | TGTGCCAGCAGTCGGACAGAGAACACTGAAGCTTTCTTT
TRBD1 | TRBJ2-7 | TRBV11-2 | . | CASSLDPWETGTGTYEQYF | TGTGCCAGCAGCTTAGATCCGTGGGAAACCGGGACAGGAACCTACGAGCAGTACTTC
. | TRBJ1-2 | TRBV5-1 | . | CASSPELTIVYGYTF | TGCGCCAGCAGCCCTGAGCTTACAATCGTTTATGGCTACACCTTC
. | TRBJ1-2 | TRBV25-1 | . | CASSEFSRDYGYTF | TGTGCCAGCAGTGAATTTAGCAGGGACTATGGCTACACCTTC
. | TRBJ1-4 | TRBV5-1 | once | CASSWGSTNEKLFF | TGCGCCAGCAGCTGGGGATCAACTAATGAAAAACTGTTTTTT
TRBD2 | TRBJ2-7 | TRBV7-9 | once | CASSLGLGLYEQYF | TGTGCCAGCAGCTTGGGACTAGGTCTCTACGAGCAGTACTTC
. | TRBJ1-1 | TRBV7-3 | . | CAQGLLSGSENTEAFF | TGCGCGCAAGGGCTTCTCTCGGGCAGCGAGAACACTGAAGCTTTCTTT
. | TRBJ1-1 | TRBV19 | . | CASRGVYTVMNTEAFF | TGTGCCAGTAGGGGGGTCTACACAGTCATGAACACTGAAGCTTTCTTT
. | TRBJ1-5 | TRBV30 | once | CAWSEGGGQPQHF | TGTGCCTGGAGTGAGGGGGGTGGGCAGCCCCAGCATTTT
. | TRBJ2-1 | TRBV13 | . | CASSLQTPNESNRDGHYNEQFF | TGTGCCAGCAGCCTGCAGACTCCCAACGAATCGAATAGGGACGGGCACTACAATGAGCAGTTCTTC
. | TRBJ1-1 | TRBV18 | . | CASSPQLGDGMAEAFF | TGTGCCAGCTCACCACAATTAGGAGATGGGATGGCAGAAGCTTTCTTT
. | TRBJ2-1 | TRBV7-7 | . | CASSLLGPNSYNEQFF | TGTGCTAGCAGCCTCCTCGGCCCGAACTCCTACAATGAGCAGTTCTTC
. | TRBJ2-3 | TRBV4-1 | once | CASSQGSSGTRPKYF | TGCGCCAGCAGCCAGGGTTCCTCTGGGACACGGCCAAAGTATTTT
. | TRBJ2-7 | TRBV7-8 | . | CASSLIPGNYEQYF | TGTGCCAGCAGCTTAATTCCAGGGAACTACGAGCAGTACTTC
TRBD1 | TRBJ2-7 | TRBV19 | . | CASSIGPAGTGRRPSEQYF | TGTGCCAGTAGTATTGGGCCTGCCGGGACAGGGAGGCGTCCTAGCGAGCAGTACTTC
. | TRBJ1-2 | TRBV27 | . | CASSLSSGDYNYGYTF | TGTGCCAGCAGTTTATCTTCCGGGGATTATAACTATGGCTACACCTTC
. | TRBJ2-2 | TRBV4-1 | once | CASSQRSSRNTGELFF | TGCGCCAGCAGCCAAAGGAGTAGCCGGAACACCGGGGAGCTGTTTTTT
TRBD1 | TRBJ2-6 | TRBV30 | few | CAWSENRGSGANVLTF | TGTGCCTGGAGTGAGAACAGGGGCTCTGGGGCCAACGTCCTGACTTTC
TRBD1 | TRBJ1-2 | TRBV7-9 | . | CASSLDLTGIGYTF | TGTGCCAGCAGCTTAGATTTGACAGGGATCGGCTACACCTTC
. | TRBJ1-3 | TRBV5-1 | . | CASSLLGVSGNTIYF | TGCGCCAGCAGCTTGTTAGGGGTGTCTGGAAACACCATATATTTT
. | TRBJ1-1 | TRBV6-5 | . | CASSRTALTEAFF | TGTGCCAGCAGTCGGACAGCGCTGACTGAAGCTTTCTTT
. | TRBJ1-2 | TRBV18 | . | CASSPLDRANYGYTF | TGTGCCAGCTCACCGTTAGACAGAGCTAACTATGGCTACACCTTC
. | TRBJ1-4 | TRBV9 | . | CASSATTTEKLFF | TGTGCCAGCAGCGCCACCACCACGGAAAAACTGTTTTTT
. | TRBJ2-7 | TRBV4-1 | . | CASSQVWDTARSEQYF | TGCGCCAGCAGCCAAGTATGGGACACCGCGAGGAGCGAGCAGTACTTC
. | TRBJ1-6 | TRBV12-3/TRBV12-4 | . | CASRESSRPLHF | TGTGCCAGCAGGGAGAGCAGCCGACCCCTCCACTTT
TRBD2 | TRBJ2-1 | TRBV7-2 | . | CASSLVIGGGGQNEQFF | TGTGCCAGCAGCTTAGTGATTGGAGGCGGGGGGCAAAATGAGCAGTTCTTC
. | TRBJ2-7 | TRBV10-3 | . | CAIRSGMSSYEQYF | TGTGCCATTAGAAGCGGTATGAGCTCCTACGAGCAGTACTTC
. | TRBJ2-2 | TRBV5-1 | once | CASSLASVSGGRLFF | TGCGCCAGCAGCTTGGCCTCTGTCTCCGGGGGACGGCTGTTTTTT
. | TRBJ2-7 | TRBV5-1 | once | CASSEDREAYEQYF | TGCGCCAGCAGCGAAGACCGGGAAGCCTACGAGCAGTACTTC
. | TRBJ2-2 | TRBV7-8 | . | CASSLARRTGELFF | TGTGCCAGCAGCTTAGCGCGGCGCACCGGGGAGCTGTTTTTT
. | TRBJ1-1 | TRBV2 | . | CARRLSVDTEAFF | TGTGCCAGGCGTTTAAGTGTTGACACTGAAGCTTTCTTT
. | TRBJ1-1 | TRBV30 | . | CAWSVAGEAFF | TGTGCCTGGAGTGTGGCGGGTGAAGCTTTCTTT